The T cell receptor (beta chain) under discussion was sequenced for a study of T cell responses to AZD1222 COVID-19 vaccine. Study-level findings and limits: Spike-specific TCR breadth rose after two AZD1222 doses, and depth rose as well.

The germline CDR1 and CDR2 sequences are SGHVS and FNYEAQ. The length of the CDR3 is 14 residues. V shed 1 base and J shed 0 bases, with 7 bases lying between them. Assay: immunoSEQ multiplex PCR; the TCRdb copy retains only in-frame clones and omits some. This sample yields 150,000 to 200,000 clones, of which roughly 94% are seen a single time; 4% to 5.5% belongs to the top ten. As for this clone: Its antigen is not identified.

The TCR was taken from an adult who received the AZD1222 COVID-19 vaccine. The chain uses TRBV7-6 and TRBJ2-7; D gene unclear. The sequencing used peripheral blood, collected 28 days after the second AZD1222 dose. The CDR3 loop is CASSLVSSSYEQYF. Written as DNA, the CDR3 is TGTGCCAGCAGCTTAGTTTCTAGCTCCTACGAGCAGTACTTC. Full variable domain (missing parts from reference TRBV7-6 and TRBJ2-7): GAGVSQSPRYKVTKRGQDVALRCDPISGHVSLYWYRQALGQGPEFLTYFNYEAQQDKSGLPNDRFSAERPEGSISTLTIQRTEQRDSAMYRCASSLVSSSYEQYFGPGTRLTVT.